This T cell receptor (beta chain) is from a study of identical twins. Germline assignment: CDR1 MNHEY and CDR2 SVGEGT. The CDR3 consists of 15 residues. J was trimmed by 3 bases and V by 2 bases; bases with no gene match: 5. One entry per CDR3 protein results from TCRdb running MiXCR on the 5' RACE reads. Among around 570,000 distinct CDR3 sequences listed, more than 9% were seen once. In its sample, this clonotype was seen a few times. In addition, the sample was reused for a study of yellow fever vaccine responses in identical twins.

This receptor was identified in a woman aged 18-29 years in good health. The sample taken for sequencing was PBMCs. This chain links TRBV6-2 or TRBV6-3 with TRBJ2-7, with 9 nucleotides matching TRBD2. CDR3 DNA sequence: TGTGCCAGCAGTTACAATAGCGGGAGCTACTACGAGCAGTACTTC. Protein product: CASSYNSGSYYEQYF.